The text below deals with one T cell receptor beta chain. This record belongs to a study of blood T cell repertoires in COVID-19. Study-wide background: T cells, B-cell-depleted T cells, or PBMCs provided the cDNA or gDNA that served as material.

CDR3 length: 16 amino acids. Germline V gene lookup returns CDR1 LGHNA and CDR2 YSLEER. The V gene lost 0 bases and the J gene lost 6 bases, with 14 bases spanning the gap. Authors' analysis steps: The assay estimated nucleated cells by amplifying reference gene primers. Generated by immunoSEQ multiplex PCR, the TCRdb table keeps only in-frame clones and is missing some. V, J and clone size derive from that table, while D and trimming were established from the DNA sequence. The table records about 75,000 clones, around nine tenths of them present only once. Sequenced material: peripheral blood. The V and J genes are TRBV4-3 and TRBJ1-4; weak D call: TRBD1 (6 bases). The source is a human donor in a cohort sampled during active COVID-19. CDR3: CASSQEVGRGHEKLFF. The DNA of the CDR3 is TGCGCCAGCAGCCAAGAGGTGGGCAGGGGCCATGAAAAACTGTTTTTT.